This T cell receptor beta chain came from a study of vaccination and CD4 T cells after COVID-19. Whole-study context: Convalescents were six males and four females, two of them Hispanic. Cultures acting as controls obtained a CEFX pool, an HIV-1 Nef pool, or no peptide.

This clonotype has only a few counts. What it binds is unknown. This CDR3 contains 15 residues. At the Johns Hopkins FTIC core, DNA taken from cultured CD4+ T cells was sequenced by way of the Oncomine TCR Beta short-read assay. TCRdb analysed the PCR reads with MiXCR anew, one entry per CDR3 protein. The sample consists of 15,000 or so distinct CDR3 sequences, approximately 28% of them appearing once. Study-level points and caveats: Convalescent patients gained a median approximately 88% of their reactive clones only post-vaccination. Convalescent patients displayed spike mono-reactivity in 304 of 307 vaccine-specific clones.

Treatment given: roughly 11-day PBMC culture with coronavirus spike peptide pools or control peptides (ViraFEST assay). The rearrangement joins TRBV21-1 to TRBJ2-7; TRBD1, the table's D call, lacks a check against the DNA. TRBV21-1 is a pseudogene segment. This clonotype originated in a human donor with COVID-19. Sequenced sample: cultured CD4+ T cells from blood. Written as DNA, the CDR3 is TGTGCCAGCAGCAAATCTGTCACGGGAAGCTTCGAGCAGTACTTC. Protein product: CASSKSVTGSFEQYF.